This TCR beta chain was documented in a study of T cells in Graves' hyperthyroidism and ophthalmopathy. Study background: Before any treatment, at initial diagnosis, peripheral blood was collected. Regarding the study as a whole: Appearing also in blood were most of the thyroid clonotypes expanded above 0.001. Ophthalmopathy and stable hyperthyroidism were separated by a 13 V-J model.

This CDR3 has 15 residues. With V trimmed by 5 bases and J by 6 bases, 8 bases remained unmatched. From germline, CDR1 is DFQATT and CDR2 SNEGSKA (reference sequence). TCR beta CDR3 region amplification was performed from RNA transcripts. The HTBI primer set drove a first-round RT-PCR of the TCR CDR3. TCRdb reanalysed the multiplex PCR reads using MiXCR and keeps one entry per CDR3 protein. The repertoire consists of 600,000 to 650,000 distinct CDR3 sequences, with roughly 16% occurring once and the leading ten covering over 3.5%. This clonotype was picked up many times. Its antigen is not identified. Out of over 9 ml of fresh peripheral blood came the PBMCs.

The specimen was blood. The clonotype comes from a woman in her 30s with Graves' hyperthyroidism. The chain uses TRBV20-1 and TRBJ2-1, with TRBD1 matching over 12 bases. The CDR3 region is CSAAGQGAQINEQFF. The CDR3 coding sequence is TGCAGTGCTGCGGGACAGGGGGCACAAATCAATGAGCAGTTCTTC.